A selection of T cell receptor beta chains follows, all from one sample in a study of OX40 agonist ivuxolimab in advanced cancers. Assay used: immunoSEQ multiplex PCR; TCRdb lists only in-frame clones, some missing. The table shows approximately 23,000 clones, with around 75% occurring only once. The sequences come from CD4+ or CD8+ T cells sorted from blood, collected in a trial of the OX40 agonist ivuxolimab. These receptors originate from an adult with an advanced solid tumor such as melanoma, head and neck, liver or kidney cancer. Each CDR3 is given with its conserved first and last residue. The D gene is left open where the match is weak. Expanded clones get a size class; other rows say once, few or many, or leave the size out.

d_call	j_call	clone_size	v_call	cdr3_nt	cdr3_aa
TRBD2	TRBJ2-7	-	TRBV4-1	TGCGCCAGCAGCCAAGAAGTCGGGGGGGTCCCCTACGAGCAGTACTTC	CASSQEVGGVPYEQYF
TRBD1	TRBJ1-2	-	TRBV27	TGTGCCAGCAGTTCATACGGACAGGGACAATATGGCTACACCTTC	CASSSYGQGQYGYTF
-	TRBJ2-1	-	TRBV5-1	TGCGCCAGCAGCTTGTCAGGGACCCTCGGGAATGAGCAGTTCTTC	CASSLSGTLGNEQFF
-	TRBJ1-1	-	TRBV28	TGTGCCAGCAGTTTACGGGGGCTGGGGACTGAAGCTTTCTTT	CASSLRGLGTEAFF
TRBD2	TRBJ2-5	medium-sized	TRBV7-6	TGTGCCAGCAGCATCAGCGGGGGTCTCCAAGAGACCCAGTACTTC	CASSISGGLQETQYF
TRBD2	TRBJ2-1	-	TRBV11-3	TGTGCCAGCAGCCCTCTTCGGGGGGGCCCTGAGCAGTTCTTC	CASSPLRGGPEQFF
-	TRBJ2-2	-	TRBV28	TGTGCCAGCAGTTTAGGCCCACAGGGTAACACCGGGGAGCTGTTTTTT	CASSLGPQGNTGELFF
TRBD2	TRBJ2-7	few	TRBV6-5	TGTGCCAGCAGTCCTTCCGGGACGGGGGGCTACGAGCAGTACTTC	CASSPSGTGGYEQYF
-	TRBJ1-2	-	TRBV5-1	TGCGCCAGCAGCCCAGCCACAGGGTACTATGGCTACACCTTC	CASSPATGYYGYTF
-	TRBJ1-1	-	TRBV7-6	TGTGCCAGCAGCTTAGGGTTGATGAACACTGAAGCTTTCTTT	CASSLGLMNTEAFF
TRBD2	TRBJ2-1	-	TRBV7-9	TGTGCCAGCAGCTTACTAGCGGGGGGGCGTTCGGATGAGCAGTTCTTC	CASSLLAGGRSDEQFF
-	TRBJ2-7	-	TRBV11-1	TGTGCCAGCAGCCCCGGACGGACCTACGAGCAGTACTTC	CASSPGRTYEQYF
-	TRBJ2-7	-	TRBV7-9	TGTGCCAGCAGCTTGCCCCCCGTGAAGTACGAGCAGTACTTC	CASSLPPVKYEQYF
TRBD1	TRBJ1-4	-	TRBV30	TGTGCCTGGGGGACAGGGGGACTAGAAAAACTGTTTTTT	CAWGTGGLEKLFF
TRBD1	TRBJ1-3	medium-sized	TRBV28	TGTGCCAGCAGTTGGGAACAGGGGTTCGGAAACACCATATATTTT	CASSWEQGFGNTIYF
-	TRBJ2-3	-	TRBV9	TGTGCCAGCAGCCTGCGTTCCACAGATACGCAGTATTTT	CASSLRSTDTQYF
-	TRBJ2-1	-	TRBV9	TGTGCCAGCAGTCGCGGCAGGAGTTTCTACAATGAGCAGTTCTTC	CASSRGRSFYNEQFF
TRBD1	TRBJ1-2	-	TRBV4-3	TGCGCCAGCAGCCTCGGGACAGGCGGCGAGGTCCCCTCAATCAAGCGGTATGGCTACACCTTC	CASSLGTGGEVPSIKRYGYTF
-	TRBJ2-5	-	TRBV4-3	TGCGCCAGCAGCCAGACTATGGGGGGCCAAGAGACCCAGTACTTC	CASSQTMGGQETQYF
-	TRBJ1-2	-	TRBV5-3	TGTGCCAGCAGCCAATACGGCCTACAGGACTATGGCTACACCTTC	CASSQYGLQDYGYTF
-	TRBJ1-2	-	TRBV27	TGTGCCAGCAGTTTAGTTCCCCCCGGGCCGGATGGCTACACCTTC	CASSLVPPGPDGYTF
-	TRBJ2-3	-	TRBV9	TGTGCCAGCAGCGTAGTATGGGGGGCTGCGGAAGATACGCAGTATTTT	CASSVVWGAAEDTQYF
-	TRBJ1-5	-	TRBV4-2	TGTGCCAGCAGCCAAGTAATAGGATCCAATCAGCCCCAGCATTTT	CASSQVIGSNQPQHF
-	TRBJ1-2	-	TRBV5-5	TGTGCCAGCACCCTGTCCCCCAGTGCCGATGATGGCTACACCTTC	CASTLSPSADDGYTF
-	TRBJ2-2	-	TRBV29-1	TGCAGCGTTGTAAGGTCCACCGGGGAGCTGTTTTTT	CSVVRSTGELFF
-	TRBJ1-3	-	TRBV7-9	TGTGCCAGCAGCTCCATTGGGCGGGGAAACACCATATATTTT	CASSSIGRGNTIYF
TRBD1	TRBJ1-2	-	TRBV6-1	TGTGCCAGCAGTGAACCCGCCCGGGGACAGACCTATGGCTACACCTTC	CASSEPARGQTYGYTF
-	TRBJ2-1	-	TRBV11-2	TGTGCCAGCAGCTTATGGGGGTCCTACAATGAGCAGTTCTTC	CASSLWGSYNEQFF
-	TRBJ2-5	-	TRBV7-9	TGTGCCAGCAGTCCCAGCGGCGGGGAAGAGACCCAGTACTTC	CASSPSGGEETQYF
-	TRBJ1-4	once	TRBV7-9	TGTGCCAGCAGCTTGTGGAAGGCAGGGGAAAAACTGTTTTTT	CASSLWKAGEKLFF
TRBD1	TRBJ2-7	once	TRBV9	TGTGCCAGCAGCTCCGGACAGGGTGGCGAGCAGTACTTC	CASSSGQGGEQYF
-	TRBJ2-1	-	TRBV11-2	TGTGCCAGCAGCTTAGATCGGGACTACAATGAGCAGTTCTTC	CASSLDRDYNEQFF
TRBD2	TRBJ2-3	-	TRBV7-9	TGTGCCAGCAGGACGACTAGCGGGGGGGCGGGAGATACGCAGTATTTT	CASRTTSGGAGDTQYF
-	TRBJ2-7	medium-sized	TRBV27	TGTGCCAGCGGGGCCTACGAGCAGTACTTC	CASGAYEQYF
-	TRBJ1-1	few	TRBV21-1	TGTGCCATGACAGGGGCAAACACTGAAGCTTTCTTT	CAMTGANTEAFF
TRBD2	TRBJ2-2	-	TRBV10-3	TGTGCCATCAGTGAGCCCGGACTAGCGGGGGGGCAATTCAGCGGGGAGCTGTTTTTT	CAISEPGLAGGQFSGELFF
-	TRBJ1-6	-	TRBV7-3	TGTGCCAGCAGCTTATCGACCCCGGGACGGAATTCACCCCTCCACTTT	CASSLSTPGRNSPLHF
TRBD2	TRBJ2-1	-	TRBV19	TGTGCCAGTAGTCCTCTAGCGGGGGGTAAGGGGAATGAGCAGTTCTTC	CASSPLAGGKGNEQFF
TRBD1	TRBJ1-5	-	TRBV20-1	TGCAGTGCTTACAGGGGGCCCCAGCATTTT	CSAYRGPQHF
-	TRBJ2-3	-	TRBV5-1	TGCGCCAGCAGCGAAACTGCCGCTATGGGTACGCAGTATTTT	CASSETAAMGTQYF
-	TRBJ1-2	-	TRBV20-1	TGCAGTGCTAAGGGAGGGTATGGCTACACCTTC	CSAKGGYGYTF
-	TRBJ1-1	-	TRBV4-3	TGCGCCAGCAGCTACACCCCAACAGGGAACACTGAAGCTTTCTTT	CASSYTPTGNTEAFF
-	TRBJ2-5	-	TRBV9	TGTGCCAGCAGCGTAGACTGGGCACAAGAGACCCAGTACTTC	CASSVDWAQETQYF
TRBD1	TRBJ1-5	-	TRBV4-1	TGCGCCAGCAGCCAAGGGCGGACAGGGAACAATCAGCCCCAGCATTTT	CASSQGRTGNNQPQHF
-	TRBJ2-1	-	TRBV27	TGTGCCAGCAGTTCCTTGGATCGCTCCTACAATGAGCAGTTCTTC	CASSSLDRSYNEQFF
-	TRBJ1-2	-	TRBV5-6	TGTGCCAGCAGCTTGGGTTTCGATGGCTACACCTTC	CASSLGFDGYTF
-	TRBJ2-7	-	TRBV30	TGTGCCTGGAGTGACGGAGGGAATAACTACGAGCAGTACTTC	CAWSDGGNNYEQYF
TRBD1	TRBJ2-6	-	TRBV15	TGTGCCACCAGCCCTAGCTGGGGACAGTCCCTCTCTGGGGCCAACGTCCTGACTTTC	CATSPSWGQSLSGANVLTF
TRBD1	TRBJ1-4	-	TRBV27	TGTGCCAGCAGTTTTTCAGGGGGTTTGGAAAAACTGTTTTTT	CASSFSGGLEKLFF
-	TRBJ2-1	-	TRBV9	TGTGCCAGCAGCGTAGTGGGGAGCTCCTACAATGAGCAGTTCTTC	CASSVVGSSYNEQFF
TRBD1	TRBJ2-7	-	TRBV6-9	TGTGCCAGCAGTTACTCGGGGACAGGGTGGGACGAGCAGTACTTC	CASSYSGTGWDEQYF
-	TRBJ2-1	-	TRBV10-3	TGTGCCATCAGTGATATCTCGGGGGCCAACAATGAGCAGTTCTTC	CAISDISGANNEQFF
-	TRBJ2-5	-	TRBV13	TGTGCCAGCAGCACCCGGACCGTCAGCGTGGAGACCCAGTACTTC	CASSTRTVSVETQYF
-	TRBJ1-5	few	TRBV19	TGTGCCAGTAGGCCGAGTATTGGCAATCAGCCCCAGCATTTT	CASRPSIGNQPQHF
TRBD1	TRBJ1-5	-	TRBV9	TGTGCCAGCAGCGTGGGACAGGGGCAAAAGCAGCCCCAGCATTTT	CASSVGQGQKQPQHF
TRBD2	TRBJ2-1	few	TRBV7-3	TGTGCCAGCAGCCCGGATGGATTTACTAGCGGGGGCTCCTACAATGAGCAGTTCTTC	CASSPDGFTSGGSYNEQFF
TRBD2	TRBJ2-7	-	TRBV27	TGTGCCAGCAGCCTTTCCGGGGGGAGCGAGCAGTACTTC	CASSLSGGSEQYF
-	TRBJ1-1	few	TRBV4-3	TGCGCCAGCAGCCAAGATTGGGGTTTCACTGAAGCTTTCTTT	CASSQDWGFTEAFF